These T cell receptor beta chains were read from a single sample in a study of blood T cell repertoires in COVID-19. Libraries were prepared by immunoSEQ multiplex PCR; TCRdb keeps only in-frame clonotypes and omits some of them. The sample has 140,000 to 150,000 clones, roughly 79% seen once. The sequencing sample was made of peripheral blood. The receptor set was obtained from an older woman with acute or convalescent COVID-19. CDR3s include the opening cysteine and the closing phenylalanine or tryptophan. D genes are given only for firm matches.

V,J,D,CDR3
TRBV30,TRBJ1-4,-,CATTPPGTTNEKLFF
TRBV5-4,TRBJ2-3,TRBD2,CASRSAGGMRVDTQYF
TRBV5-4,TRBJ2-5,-,CASSLDSHKLYF
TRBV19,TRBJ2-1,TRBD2,CASSPNGLAKTIPKFF
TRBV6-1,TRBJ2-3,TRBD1,CASSVRQGAGIGTDTQYF
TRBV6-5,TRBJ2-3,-,CASSSGWGTDTQYF
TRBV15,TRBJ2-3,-,CATSSLAYSTDTQYF
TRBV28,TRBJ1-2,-,CASKGDGANYGYTF
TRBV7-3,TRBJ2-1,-,CASSSRAYNEQFF
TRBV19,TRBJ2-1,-,CASSISVSNEQFF
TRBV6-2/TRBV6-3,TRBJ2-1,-,CASSLLVTVHEQFF
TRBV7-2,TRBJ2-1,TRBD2,CASSLAGELYNEQFF
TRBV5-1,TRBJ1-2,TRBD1,CASSIWTGGDGYTF
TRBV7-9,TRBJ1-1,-,CASSFSSDFLGENTEAFF
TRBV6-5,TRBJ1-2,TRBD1,CATVLNIDRGHGYTF
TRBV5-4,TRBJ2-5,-,CASSSKQTQYF
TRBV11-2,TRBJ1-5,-,CASSMGGQGRSNQPQHF
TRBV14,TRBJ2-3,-,CASSQVRESTDTQYF
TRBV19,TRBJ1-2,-,CAASSFLGGYTF
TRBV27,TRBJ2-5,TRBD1,CASSLYARQGLETQYF
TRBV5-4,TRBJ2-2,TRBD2,CASSSLAGGFGGELFF
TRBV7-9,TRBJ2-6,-,CASSLWRQAGANVLTF
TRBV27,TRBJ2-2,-,CASSFFVSAVDTGELFF
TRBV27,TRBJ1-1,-,CASSPWGAEAFF
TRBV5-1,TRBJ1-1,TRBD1,CASRSTGVQGAFF
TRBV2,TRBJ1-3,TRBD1,CASAEQGAPGNTIYF
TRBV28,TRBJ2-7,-,CASSLLRGIQYF
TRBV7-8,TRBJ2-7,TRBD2,CASSGGLAIGYEQYF
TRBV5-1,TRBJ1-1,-,CASRLWGPSFMNTEAFF
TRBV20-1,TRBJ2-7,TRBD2,CSASRASGKISEQYF
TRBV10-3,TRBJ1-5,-,CAISEGTLSNQPQHF
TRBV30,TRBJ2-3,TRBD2,CAWSGGGPDTQYF
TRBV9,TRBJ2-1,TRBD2,CASSVVAGGSYNEQFF